Following are 8 T cell receptor beta chains from one sample sequenced in a study of blood T cell repertoires in COVID-19. The data were produced by immunoSEQ multiplex PCR, yet TCRdb's version contains in-frame clones alone and is incomplete. Of 250,000 to 350,000 clones in the sample, around nine tenths were seen once. Sequenced sample: peripheral blood. These receptors were collected from a woman aged 25 to 39 with COVID-19, enrolled during active disease.

The V gene is TRBV5-4, the J gene TRBJ2-1; TRBD1 might be the D (5 bases). The germline CDR1 and CDR2 sequences are SGHNT and YYREEE (reference sequence). Trimming took off 2 bases at V and 3 bases at J, with 9 bases between the two ends. This CDR3 contains 14 residues. The CDR3 spells CASSLRGLYNEQFF. Written as DNA, the CDR3 is TGTGCCAGCAGCTTAAGGGGCCTCTACAATGAGCAGTTCTTC.

J is TRBJ1-1 and V is TRBV30; 7 positions match TRBD1. This CDR3 is built from 13 residues. Trimming cost V 5 bases and J 0 bases; bases outside gene matches: 3. CDR1 and CDR2 from the germline V gene are GTSNPN and SVGIG (reference sequence). CDR3 DNA sequence: TGTGCCTGGGGGGACAGTATGAACACTGAAGCTTTCTTT. It specifies CAWGDSMNTEAFF.

V usage is TRBV28 and J usage is TRBJ2-7; possibly TRBD1 for D (5 bases). V was trimmed by 1 base and J by 4 bases, leaving 14 bases between them. The CDR3 is 15 amino acids. CDR1 and CDR2 from the germline V gene are MDHEN and SYDVKM. The CDR3 protein is CASSLSGRETYEQYF. DNA for the CDR3: TGTGCCAGCAGTTTATCGGGCAGGGAAACTTACGAGCAGTACTTC.

The V gene is TRBV5-4, the J gene TRBJ1-1; 9 nucleotides match TRBD1. CDR1 and CDR2 (germline): SGHNT, YYREEE (reference sequence). The CDR3 runs to 14 residues. V shed 7 bases, J shed 1 base, and the junction held 5 bases outside the gene matches. The CDR3 spells CASFRDRANTEAFF. CDR3 DNA sequence: TGTGCCAGCTTTAGGGACAGGGCGAACACTGAAGCTTTCTTT.

V usage is TRBV21-1 and J usage is TRBJ2-1; the table's D call TRBD1 went unverified against the DNA. TRBV21-1 is a recognized pseudogene. CDR3 length: 15 amino acids. The CDR3 region is CASSKEPRGPNEQFF. As DNA, the CDR3 is TGTGCCAGCAGCAAAGAGCCCAGGGGGCCCAATGAGCAGTTCTTC.

The CDR3 DNA sequence: TGTGCCAGCAGCACAACAGCGGGAGGGCCCACAGATACGCAGTATTTT. Translation: CASSTTAGGPTDTQYF. The chain links TRBV9 to TRBJ2-3; 10 nucleotides align to TRBD2. Per germline, CDR1 SGDLS and CDR2 YYNGEE. J gave up 2 bases and V 4 bases, and 7 bases lay outside the gene matches. This CDR3 region has 16 residues.

V and J are TRBV7-9 and TRBJ2-5; 7 nucleotides line up with TRBD1. The trim removed 6 bases at V and 0 bases at J, leaving 7 bases unmatched. CDR1 SEHNR and CDR2 FQNEAQ come from the germline V gene (reference sequence). The CDR3 has 15 amino acids. For the CDR3, the DNA is TGTGCCAGCAGTTCATTCACAGGGGACCAAGAGACCCAGTACTTC. Protein sequence: CASSSFTGDQETQYF.

The chain uses TRBV19 and TRBJ2-7; the match to TRBD1 covers 10 bases. The CDR3 loop spans 14 amino acids. V shed 5 bases, J shed 3 bases, and the junction held 4 bases outside the gene matches. Germline CDR1 is LNHDA and CDR2 is SQIVND (reference sequence). In nucleotides, the CDR3 is TGTGCCAGTAGTTTCGGGACAGGGGACTACGAGCAGTACTTC. Translation gives CASSFGTGDYEQYF.